This T cell receptor beta chain emerged from a study of T cells in Graves' hyperthyroidism and ophthalmopathy (dated by TCRdb to between 2018 and 2021). As for the study more broadly: Peripheral blood was sampled at the time of initial diagnosis, prior to any treatment. The roughly 99 discovery patients were divided at random into training and test sets in a 7:3 ratio. A discovery cohort of about 95 patients, about 40 with Graves' ophthalmopathy and about 58 with stable Graves' hyperthyroidism, was used to find distinguishing TCR V-J signatures. In more than 5 Graves' hyperthyroidism patients, the study also compared T-cell repertoires from thyroid tissue with T-cell repertoires from blood. After blood sampling, hyperthyroidism patients were treated with methimazole at a starting dose of 30 mg daily, and ophthalmopathy patients were treated with high-dose intravenous methylprednisolone. Whether ophthalmopathy could be predicted prospectively was tested in an independent validation cohort made up of 18 to 20 hyperthyroidism patients plus 17 patients who later progressed to ophthalmopathy. According to the paper, TCR Vbeta CDR3 sequencing was carried out on about 140 peripheral blood samples, which came from around 43 ophthalmopathy, about 75 hyperthyroidism and approximately 17 progressor patients.

The paper's findings and limits, for the study overall: Sample size was not statistically predetermined, and investigators were not blinded to group allocation. Most expanded thyroid clonotypes (frequency above 0.001) were also detected in blood, a finding suggesting that blood repertoires may reflect thyroid immune responses. In validation, progression to ophthalmopathy was predicted by the model with 65% to 71% sensitivity and roughly 76% specificity, a median of roughly six months before onset. A 13 V-J signature model separated ophthalmopathy from stable hyperthyroidism, with around 91% sensitivity and 81.08% specificity in cross-validation and 80%/75% in testing.

Stable Graves' hyperthyroidism was defined as no progression to ophthalmopathy during 18 months of follow-up. Hyperthyroidism patients were aged 18 to 65 years and newly diagnosed, with disease duration of less than 2 months. The study excluded patients with uncontrolled infections, other autoimmune diseases, pregnancy or lactation. Diagnoses relied on clinical symptoms, serum thyroxine and TRAb, thyroid ultrasound and orbital computed tomography. PBMCs were separated from roughly 10 ml of fresh peripheral blood using Ficoll-Paque density gradient centrifugation. Trizol reagent was used to extract total RNA, and RNA quality was then checked on an Agilent 2100 Bioanalyzer. Amplification of TCR beta CDR3 regions was carried out from RNA transcripts. The TCR CDR3 was subjected to a first round of RT-PCR using the HTBI primer set and the Qiagen OneStep RT-PCR kit. Libraries were constructed in a second round of multiplex PCR, after which size selection and purification were performed. Sequencing of the libraries was done on an Illumina HiSeq2000 using paired-end 100 bp reads. As for how the authors treated the data: SOAPnuke was used to process the raw data, with reads discarded if the reads contained adapters or uncalled bases, had a mean Phred below 15, or lacked an exact constant-primer or identifier match. COPE v1.2.5 was used to merge high-quality paired reads, and clonotypes were defined as unique nucleotide sequences. MiTCR v1.1 was used to align clonotypes to the IMGT TRBV, TRBD and TRBJ reference segments. The analysis was restricted to V-J combinations with a frequency above 0.0001, which together covered around 99% of the repertoires. The TCS score was defined as the ratio of F50 (clonal expansion) to E x V (chaos), calculated using BLOSUM62-based TCRdist between CDR3 peptides within each V-J. Welch's t-statistics and random forest reduced around 510 V-J features to around 14, which were used in a naive Bayes classifier (R e1071). TCRdb reran the public reads through fastp at Q25 and MiXCR, keeping productive beta chains. Every CDR3 protein is listed once, alongside the most common genes and DNA of its rows. The V and J calls and clone size come from TCRdb's table, not from the authors' own analysis. The sample table shows hundreds of thousands of distinct CDR3 sequences, and under 20% are seen once. 3% to 4% of the sample is in the top ten clones.

This clonotype was seen many times. Its antigen is currently not known. No base-level quality is on record; no much larger clone is a single base apart. The V end gives up 3 bases and the J end 10 bases, leaving 2 bases in the junction not matched to a gene. CDR1 and CDR2 are read off the germline V gene (reference sequence) as DFQATT and SNEGSKA. The CDR3 has 12 amino acids, counting the end cysteine and phenylalanine. Kept here is only the CDR3 DNA, which spans 36 bases and is read in frame from base 1. The sample consisted of blood. The sequence derives from a woman aged 25 to 39 with Graves' hyperthyroidism. Rearrangement joined TRBV20-1 to TRBJ1-6; a stretch of 8 junction bases matches TRBD1. The CDR3 region has the sequence CSARTGESPLHF. The DNA sequence is given as TGCAGTGCTAGGACAGGGGAATCACCCCTCCACTTT.